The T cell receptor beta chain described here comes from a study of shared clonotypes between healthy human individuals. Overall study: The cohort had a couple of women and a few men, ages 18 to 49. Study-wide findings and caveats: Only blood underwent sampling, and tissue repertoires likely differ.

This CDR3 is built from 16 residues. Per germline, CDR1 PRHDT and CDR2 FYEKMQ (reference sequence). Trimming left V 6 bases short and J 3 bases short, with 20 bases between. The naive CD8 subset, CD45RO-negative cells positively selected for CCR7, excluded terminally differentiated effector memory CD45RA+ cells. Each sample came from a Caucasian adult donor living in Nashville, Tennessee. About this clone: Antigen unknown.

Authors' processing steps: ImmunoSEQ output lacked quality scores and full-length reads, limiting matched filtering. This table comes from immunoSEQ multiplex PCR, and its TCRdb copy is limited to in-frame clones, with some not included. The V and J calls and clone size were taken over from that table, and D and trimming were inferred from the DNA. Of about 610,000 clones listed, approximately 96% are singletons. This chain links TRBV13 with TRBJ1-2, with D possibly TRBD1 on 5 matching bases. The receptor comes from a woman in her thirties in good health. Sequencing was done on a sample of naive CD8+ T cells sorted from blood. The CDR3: CASSIGGLPGDYGYTF. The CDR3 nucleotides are TGTGCCAGCAGTATCGGGGGACTCCCGGGGGACTATGGCTACACCTTC.